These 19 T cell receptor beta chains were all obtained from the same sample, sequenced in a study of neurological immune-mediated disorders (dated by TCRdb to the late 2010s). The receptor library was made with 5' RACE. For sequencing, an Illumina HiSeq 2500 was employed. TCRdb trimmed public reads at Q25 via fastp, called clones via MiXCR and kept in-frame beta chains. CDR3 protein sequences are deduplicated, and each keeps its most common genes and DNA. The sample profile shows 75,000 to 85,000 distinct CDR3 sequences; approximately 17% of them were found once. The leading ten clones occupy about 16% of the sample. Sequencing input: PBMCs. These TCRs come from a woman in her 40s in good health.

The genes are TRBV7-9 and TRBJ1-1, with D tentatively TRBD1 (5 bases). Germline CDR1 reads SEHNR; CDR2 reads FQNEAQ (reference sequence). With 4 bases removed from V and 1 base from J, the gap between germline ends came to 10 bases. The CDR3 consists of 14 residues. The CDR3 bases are TGTGCCAGCAGCTCAACAGGAGGGAACACTGAAGCTTTCTTT. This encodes CASSSTGGNTEAFF.

The CDR3 coding sequence is TGCGCCAGCAGCTTTTTTCCTAGCGGTAGGGTTGACCAGTACTTC. Translating it yields CASSFFPSGRVDQYF. V is TRBV5-1 and J is TRBJ2-5; 7 positions match TRBD2. CDR3 length: 15 amino acids. Per germline, CDR1 SGHRS and CDR2 YFSETQ. The V gene end was trimmed by 2 bases and the J gene end by 10 bases; junction bases not matched to a gene: 14.

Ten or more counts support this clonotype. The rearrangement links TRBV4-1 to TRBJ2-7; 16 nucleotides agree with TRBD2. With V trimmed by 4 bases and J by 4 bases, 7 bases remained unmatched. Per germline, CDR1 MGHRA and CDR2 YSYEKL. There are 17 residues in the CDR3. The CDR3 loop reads CASSPGTSGGANYEQYV. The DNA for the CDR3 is TGCGCCAGCAGCCCGGGGACTAGCGGGGGGGCCAATTACGAGCAGTACGTC.

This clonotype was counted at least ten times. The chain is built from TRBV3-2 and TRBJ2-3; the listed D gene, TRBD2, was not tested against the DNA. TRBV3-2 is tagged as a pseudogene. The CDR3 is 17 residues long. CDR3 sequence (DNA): TGTGCCAGCAGCCAAGAAAGCATCGGGGGGGGGCAAGATACGCAGTATTTT. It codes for CASSQESIGGGQDTQYF.

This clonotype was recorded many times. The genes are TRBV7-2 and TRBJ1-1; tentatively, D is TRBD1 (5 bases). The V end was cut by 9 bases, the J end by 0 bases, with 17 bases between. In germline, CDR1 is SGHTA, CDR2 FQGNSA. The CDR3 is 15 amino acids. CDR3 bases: TGTGCCAGTGGGACTCAGGGCATTATGAACACTGAAGCTTTCTTT. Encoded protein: CASGTQGIMNTEAFF.

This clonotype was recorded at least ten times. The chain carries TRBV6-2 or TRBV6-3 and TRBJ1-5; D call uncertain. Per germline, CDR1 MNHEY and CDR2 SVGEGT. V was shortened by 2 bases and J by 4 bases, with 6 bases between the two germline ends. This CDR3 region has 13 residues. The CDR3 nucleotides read TGTGCCAGCAGTTACGCAGGAAATCAGCCCCAGCATTTT. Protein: CASSYAGNQPQHF.

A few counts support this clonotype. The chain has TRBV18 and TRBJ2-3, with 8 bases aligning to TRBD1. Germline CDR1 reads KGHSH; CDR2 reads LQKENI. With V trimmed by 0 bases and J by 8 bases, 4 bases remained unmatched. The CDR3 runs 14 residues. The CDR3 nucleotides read TGTGCCAGCTCACCACCCCTAGACAGGGGTACGCAGTATTTT. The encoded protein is CASSPPLDRGTQYF.

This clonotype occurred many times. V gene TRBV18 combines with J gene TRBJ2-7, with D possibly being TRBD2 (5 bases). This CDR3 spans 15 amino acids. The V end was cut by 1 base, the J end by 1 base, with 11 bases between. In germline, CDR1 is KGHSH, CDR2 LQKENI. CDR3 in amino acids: CASSPLEGGSYEQYF. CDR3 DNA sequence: TGTGCCAGCTCACCACTTGAGGGCGGGTCCTACGAGCAGTACTTC.

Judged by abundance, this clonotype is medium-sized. The CDR3 DNA reads as TGCGCCAGCAGCTTGACTAGCGGGGGCTACAATGAGCAGTTCTTC. It encodes CASSLTSGGYNEQFF. The rearrangement joins TRBV5-1 to TRBJ2-1; 11 bases align to TRBD2. With V trimmed by 1 base and J by 3 bases, 0 bases remained unmatched. Per the germline V gene, CDR1 is SGHRS and CDR2 is YFSETQ. CDR3 length equals 15 residues.

Here the CDR3 DNA reads TGTGCCAGCAGCCAAGGATTGGGGCGGGGAGAAGGACTGTTTTTT. It is translated as CASSQGLGRGEGLFF. This sequence joins TRBV14 and TRBJ1-4; the D gene is possibly TRBD1 (5 bases). CDR3 size: 15 residues. With 1 base removed from V and 13 bases from J, the gap between germline ends came to 19 bases. In germline, CDR1 is SGHDN, CDR2 FVKESK.

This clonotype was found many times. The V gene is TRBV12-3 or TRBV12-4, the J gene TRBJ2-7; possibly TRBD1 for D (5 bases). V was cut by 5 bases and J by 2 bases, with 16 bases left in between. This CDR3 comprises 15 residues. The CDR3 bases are TGTGCCAGCAGTCCCCAAGGGGTCCCGACCTACGAGCAGTACTTC. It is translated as CASSPQGVPTYEQYF.

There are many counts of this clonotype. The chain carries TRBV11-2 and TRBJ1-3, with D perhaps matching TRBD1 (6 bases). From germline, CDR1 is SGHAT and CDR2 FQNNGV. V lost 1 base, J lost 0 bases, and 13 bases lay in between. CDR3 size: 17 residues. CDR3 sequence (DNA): TGTGCCAGCAGCTTAGTTGGGACACTCAACTCTGGAAACACCATATATTTT. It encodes CASSLVGTLNSGNTIYF.

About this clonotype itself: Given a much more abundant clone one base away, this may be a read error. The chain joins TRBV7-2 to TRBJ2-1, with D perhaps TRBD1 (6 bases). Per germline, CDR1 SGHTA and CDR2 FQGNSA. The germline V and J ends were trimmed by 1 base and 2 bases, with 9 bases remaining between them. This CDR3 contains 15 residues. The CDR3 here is CASSLVSGAYNEQFF. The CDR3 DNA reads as TGTGCCAGCAGCTTAGTTTCAGGGGCCTACAATGAGCAGTTCTTC.

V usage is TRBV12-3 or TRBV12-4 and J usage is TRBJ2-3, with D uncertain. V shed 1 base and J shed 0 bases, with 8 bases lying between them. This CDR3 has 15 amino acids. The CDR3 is CASSLVSLSTDTQYF. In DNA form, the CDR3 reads TGTGCCAGCAGTTTAGTAAGCCTAAGCACAGATACGCAGTATTTT.

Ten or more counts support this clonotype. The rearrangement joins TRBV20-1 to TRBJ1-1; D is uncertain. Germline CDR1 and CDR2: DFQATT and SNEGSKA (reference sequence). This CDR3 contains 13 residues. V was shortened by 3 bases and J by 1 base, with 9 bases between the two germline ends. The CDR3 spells CSARWTANTEAFF. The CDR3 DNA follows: TGCAGTGCTAGGTGGACGGCGAACACTGAAGCTTTCTTT.

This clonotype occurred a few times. DNA of the CDR3: TGCAGTGCTAGAGATCTGGGGAGGGTCCATAGCAATCAGCCCCAGCATTTT. Translated: CSARDLGRVHSNQPQHF. The chain has TRBV20-1 and TRBJ1-5; D remains ambiguous. V was clipped by 0 bases and J by 0 bases, with 15 bases between them. This CDR3 region has 17 residues. Germline CDR1 and CDR2: DFQATT and SNEGSKA (reference sequence).

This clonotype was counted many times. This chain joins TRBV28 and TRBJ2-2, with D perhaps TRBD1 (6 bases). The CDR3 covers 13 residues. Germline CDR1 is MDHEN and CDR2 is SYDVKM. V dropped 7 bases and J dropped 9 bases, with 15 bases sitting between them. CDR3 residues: CASTAGTTRELFF. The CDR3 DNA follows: TGTGCCAGCACCGCCGGGACAACTCGGGAGCTGTTTTTT.

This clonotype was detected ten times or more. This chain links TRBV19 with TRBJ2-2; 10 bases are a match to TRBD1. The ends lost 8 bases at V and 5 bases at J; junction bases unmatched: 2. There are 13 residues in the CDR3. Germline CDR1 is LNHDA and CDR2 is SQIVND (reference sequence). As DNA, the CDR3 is TGTGCCAGTGGGACAGGGGTAACCGGGGAGCTGTTTTTT. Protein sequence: CASGTGVTGELFF.

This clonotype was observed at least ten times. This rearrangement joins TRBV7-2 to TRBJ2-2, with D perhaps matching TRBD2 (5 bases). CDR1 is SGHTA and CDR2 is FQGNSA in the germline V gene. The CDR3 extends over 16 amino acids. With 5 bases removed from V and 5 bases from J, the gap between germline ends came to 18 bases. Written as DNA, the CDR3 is TGTGCCAGCAGCCTAACTCCCGGGGATGGGACCGGGGAGCTGTTTTTT. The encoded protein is CASSLTPGDGTGELFF.